This is a list of T cell receptor beta chains from one sample in a study of T cell responses to AZD1222 COVID-19 vaccine. Libraries were prepared by immunoSEQ multiplex PCR; TCRdb keeps only in-frame clonotypes and omits some of them. The table includes more than 95,000 clones, 70% to 90% detected once. Sequenced here: peripheral blood, sampled on day 0 of AZD1222 vaccination. Receptors were obtained from an adult in good health. Each CDR3 is given with its conserved first and last residue.

J: TRBJ1-1; V: TRBV9; CDR3: CASSVGGGTGNVNTEAFF
J: TRBJ1-2; V: TRBV10-3; CDR3: CAIRGQGGDYGYTF
J: TRBJ2-1; V: TRBV3-1/TRBV3-2; CDR3: CASSLIGGAYNEQFF
J: TRBJ2-1; V: TRBV5-4; CDR3: CASRAEQGVVEQFF
J: TRBJ2-7; V: TRBV16; CDR3: CASSHGQVGGQRLEQYF
J: TRBJ1-1; V: TRBV7-3; CDR3: CASSLNEGVGTEAFF
J: TRBJ2-3; V: TRBV28; CDR3: CASSQRDRGQYF
J: TRBJ2-7; V: TRBV10-3; CDR3: CAISERTNEQYF
J: TRBJ1-4; V: TRBV9; CDR3: CASSKQGGDNEKLFF
J: TRBJ1-1; V: TRBV18; CDR3: CASSPQRTANTEAFF
J: TRBJ1-2; V: TRBV7-2; CDR3: CASSLALSGAAGYTF
J: TRBJ1-1; V: TRBV7-9; CDR3: CASSSDRPSEAFF
J: TRBJ2-7; V: TRBV6-5; CDR3: CASSLYRGLYEQYF
J: TRBJ1-4; V: TRBV9; CDR3: CASSVEGQAGLNEKLFF
J: TRBJ2-7; V: TRBV15; CDR3: CATSRDPGGANEQYF
J: TRBJ1-1; V: TRBV3-1/TRBV3-2; CDR3: CASSQYGTEAFF
J: TRBJ2-1; V: TRBV28; CDR3: CASSEQVGFVREQFF
J: TRBJ1-1; V: TRBV18; CDR3: CASSDSLNTEAFF
J: TRBJ1-1; V: TRBV7-3; CDR3: CASSLFLNTEAFF
J: TRBJ2-1; V: TRBV6-4; CDR3: CASVSGQQFF
J: TRBJ1-2; V: TRBV11-2; CDR3: CASSLDQGRGYTF
J: TRBJ2-1; V: TRBV24-1; CDR3: CATSDTGGPYNEQFF
J: TRBJ1-6; V: TRBV19; CDR3: CASSIVLGSPLHF
J: TRBJ2-5; V: TRBV7-2; CDR3: CASSFGPEETQYF
J: TRBJ1-1; V: TRBV6-5; CDR3: CASSYSGVWENTEAFF
J: TRBJ2-2; V: TRBV12-5; CDR3: CASGLVRAETGELFF
J: TRBJ1-1; V: TRBV18; CDR3: CASSLGTANTEAFF